This T cell receptor (beta chain) stems from a study of cytomegalovirus exposure and HLA in healthy donors. A remark on this clone: Antigen specificity is unknown.

Researchers ran the PCR with 60 Vbeta and 13 Jbeta primers. The method was immunoSEQ multiplex PCR; TCRdb's version includes in-frame clones alone and lacks a portion of them. The sample has about 180,000 clones, around 80% seen once. Findings and limits, study-wide: In an earlier analysis, in 620 or so donors, most V segments appeared productive either ~87% or ~30% of the time. In vitro work confirmed that a few CMV-associated chains recognize CMV antigens. Later analysis found that TCR beta chains associated with HLA were more clonally expanded than other, equally common chains. Later analysis associated a missense DCLRE1C variant with TCR beta V- and J-gene trimming.

The V and J ends lost 3 bases and 3 bases, in that order; junction bases with no gene match: 10. In germline, CDR1 is LNHDA, CDR2 SQIVND (reference sequence). The CDR3 consists of 16 residues. The receptor's source is a man aged 40-49 years in good health and CMV-seronegative. The chain is built from TRBV19 and TRBJ1-2; 7 bases line up with TRBD1. The sequenced material came from PBMCs. DNA of the CDR3: TGTGCCAGTAGTATCGCCCCGACAGGGACGGACTATGGCTACACCTTC. Amino acids: CASSIAPTGTDYGYTF. Supplemented by reference TRBV19 and TRBJ1-2, the full variable domain reads DGGITQSPKYLFRKEGQNVTLSCEQNLNHDAMYWYRQDPGQGLRLIYYSQIVNDFQKGDIAEGYSVSREKKESFPLTVTSAQKNPTAFYLCASSIAPTGTDYGYTFGSGTRLTVV.